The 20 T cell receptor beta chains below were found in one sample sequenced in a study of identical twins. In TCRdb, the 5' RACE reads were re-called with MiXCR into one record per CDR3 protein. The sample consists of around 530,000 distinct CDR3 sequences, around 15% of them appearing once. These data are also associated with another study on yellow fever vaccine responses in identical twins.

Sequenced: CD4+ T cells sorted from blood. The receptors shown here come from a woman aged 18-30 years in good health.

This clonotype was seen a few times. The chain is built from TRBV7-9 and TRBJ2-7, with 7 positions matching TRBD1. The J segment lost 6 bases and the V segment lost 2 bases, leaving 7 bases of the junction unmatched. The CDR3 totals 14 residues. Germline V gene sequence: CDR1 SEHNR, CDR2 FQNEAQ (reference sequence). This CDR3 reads CASSLSGDRGEQYV. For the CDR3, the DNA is TGTGCCAGCAGCTTATCCGGGGACAGAGGCGAGCAGTACGTC.

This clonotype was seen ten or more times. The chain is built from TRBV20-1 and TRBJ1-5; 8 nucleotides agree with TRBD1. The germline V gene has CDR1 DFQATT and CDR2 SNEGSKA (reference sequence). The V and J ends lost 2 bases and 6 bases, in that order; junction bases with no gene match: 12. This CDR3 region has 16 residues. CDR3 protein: CSARTIGTGGGQPQHF. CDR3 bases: TGCAGTGCTAGAACCATCGGGACAGGAGGCGGTCAGCCCCAGCATTTT.

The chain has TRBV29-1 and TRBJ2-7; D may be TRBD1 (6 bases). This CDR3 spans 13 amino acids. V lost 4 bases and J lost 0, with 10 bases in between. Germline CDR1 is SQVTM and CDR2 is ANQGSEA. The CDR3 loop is CSVVSGVSYEQYF. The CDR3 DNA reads TGCAGCGTTGTGTCAGGGGTCTCCTACGAGCAGTACTTC.

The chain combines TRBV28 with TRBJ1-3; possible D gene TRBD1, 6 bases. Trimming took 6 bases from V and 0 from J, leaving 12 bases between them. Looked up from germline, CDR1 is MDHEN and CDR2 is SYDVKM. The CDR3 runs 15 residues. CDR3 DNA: TGTGCCAGCAGAAAAACAGGGAACTCTGGAAACACCATATATTTT. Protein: CASRKTGNSGNTIYF.

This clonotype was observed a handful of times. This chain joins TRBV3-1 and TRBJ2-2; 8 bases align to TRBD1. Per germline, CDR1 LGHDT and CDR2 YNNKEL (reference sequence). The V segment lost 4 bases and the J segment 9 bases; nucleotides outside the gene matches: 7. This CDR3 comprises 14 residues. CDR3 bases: TGTGCCAGCAGCCCCTTTCAGGGGGCCCGGGAGCTGTTTTTT. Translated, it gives CASSPFQGARELFF. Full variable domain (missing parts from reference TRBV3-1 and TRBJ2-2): DTAVSQTPKYLVTQMGNDKSIKCEQNLGHDTMYWYKQDSKKFLKIMFSYNNKELIINETVPNRFSPKSPDKAHLNLHINSLELGDSAVYFCASSPFQGARELFFGEGSRLTVL.

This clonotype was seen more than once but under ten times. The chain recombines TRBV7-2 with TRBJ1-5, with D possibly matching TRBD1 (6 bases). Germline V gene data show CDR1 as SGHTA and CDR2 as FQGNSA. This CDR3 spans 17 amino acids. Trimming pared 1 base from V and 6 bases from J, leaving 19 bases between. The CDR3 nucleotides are TGTGCCAGCAGCTTAGGTGGAGTAGGGGGTTTAGGTCAGCCCCAGCATTTT. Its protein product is CASSLGGVGGLGQPQHF.

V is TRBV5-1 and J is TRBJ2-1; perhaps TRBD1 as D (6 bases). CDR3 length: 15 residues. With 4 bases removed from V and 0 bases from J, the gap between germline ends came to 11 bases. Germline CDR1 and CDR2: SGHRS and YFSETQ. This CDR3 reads CASSGTGNSYNEQFF. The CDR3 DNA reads TGCGCCAGCAGCGGTACAGGGAACTCCTACAATGAGCAGTTCTTC.

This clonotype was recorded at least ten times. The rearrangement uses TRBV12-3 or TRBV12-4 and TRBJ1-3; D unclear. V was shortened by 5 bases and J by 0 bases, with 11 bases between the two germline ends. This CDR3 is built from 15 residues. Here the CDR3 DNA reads TGTGCCAGCAGTCCGCCGAGCCCCTCTGGAAACACCATATATTTT. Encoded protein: CASSPPSPSGNTIYF.

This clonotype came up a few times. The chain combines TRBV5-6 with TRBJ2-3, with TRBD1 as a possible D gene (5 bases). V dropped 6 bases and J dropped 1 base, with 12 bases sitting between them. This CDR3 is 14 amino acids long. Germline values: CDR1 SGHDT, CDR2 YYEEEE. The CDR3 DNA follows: TGTGCCAGCACCGCCGACAGACGCACAGATACGCAGTATTTT. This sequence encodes CASTADRRTDTQYF.

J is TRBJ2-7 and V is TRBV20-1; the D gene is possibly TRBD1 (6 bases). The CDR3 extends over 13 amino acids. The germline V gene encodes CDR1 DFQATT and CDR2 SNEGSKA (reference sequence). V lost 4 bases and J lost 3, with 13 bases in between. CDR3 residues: CSANRDKSYEQYF. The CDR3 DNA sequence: TGCAGTGCTAACCGGGACAAAAGCTACGAGCAGTACTTC.

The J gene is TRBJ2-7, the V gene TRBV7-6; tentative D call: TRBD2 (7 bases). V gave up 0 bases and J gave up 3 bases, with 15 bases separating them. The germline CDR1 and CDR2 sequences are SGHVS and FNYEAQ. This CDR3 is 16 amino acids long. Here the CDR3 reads CASSLALGGASYEQYV. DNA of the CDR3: TGTGCCAGCAGCTTAGCGCTAGGGGGGGCTAGCTACGAGCAGTACGTC.

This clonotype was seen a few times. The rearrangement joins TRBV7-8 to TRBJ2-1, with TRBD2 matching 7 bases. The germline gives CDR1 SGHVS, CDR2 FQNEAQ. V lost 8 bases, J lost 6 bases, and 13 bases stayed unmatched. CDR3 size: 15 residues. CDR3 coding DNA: TGTGCCAGCCAACGGCGCGGGAGCCCGTCCAATGAGCAGTTCTTC. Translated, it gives CASQRRGSPSNEQFF.

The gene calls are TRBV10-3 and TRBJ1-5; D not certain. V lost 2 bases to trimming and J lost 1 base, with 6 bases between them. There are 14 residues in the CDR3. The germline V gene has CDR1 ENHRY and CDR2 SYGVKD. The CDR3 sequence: CAISEIGSNQPQHF. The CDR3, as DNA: TGTGCCATCAGTGAGATCGGAAGCAATCAGCCCCAGCATTTT.

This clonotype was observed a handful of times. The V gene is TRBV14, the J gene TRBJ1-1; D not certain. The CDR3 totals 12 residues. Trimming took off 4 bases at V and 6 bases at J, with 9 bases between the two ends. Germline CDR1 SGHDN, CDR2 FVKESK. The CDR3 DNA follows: TGTGCCAGCAGCCCTAATGGCGCTGAAGCTTTCTTT. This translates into CASSPNGAEAFF. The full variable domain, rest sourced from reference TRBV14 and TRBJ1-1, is EAGVTQFPSHSVIEKGQTVTLRCDPISGHDNLYWYRRVMGKEIKFLLHFVKESKQDESGMPNNRFLAERTGGTYSTLKVQPAELEDSGVYFCASSPNGAEAFFGQGTRLTVV.

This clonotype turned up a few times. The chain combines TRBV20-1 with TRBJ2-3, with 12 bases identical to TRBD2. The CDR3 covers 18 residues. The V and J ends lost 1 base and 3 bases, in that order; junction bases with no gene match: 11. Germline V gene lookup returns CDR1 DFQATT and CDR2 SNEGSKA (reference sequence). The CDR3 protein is CSARAPGLAGGGTDTQYF. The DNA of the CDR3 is TGCAGTGCTAGAGCCCCGGGACTAGCGGGTGGGGGTACAGATACGCAGTATTTT.

This chain's CDR3 is CASSPTQGYEKLFF. CDR3 sequence (DNA): TGTGCCAGCAGCCCGACACAGGGGTATGAAAAACTGTTTTTT. The V call is TRBV11-2, the J call TRBJ1-4; 7 bases match TRBD1. CDR1 is SGHAT, CDR2 FQNNGV, per germline. This CDR3 spans 14 amino acids. V gave up 5 bases and J gave up 6 bases; unmatched junction bases: 6.

CDR3 sequence reads: CASSVGRLSGANVLTF. CDR3 nucleotides: TGTGCCAGTAGTGTCGGACGGCTCTCTGGGGCCAACGTCCTGACTTTC. V usage is TRBV19 and J usage is TRBJ2-6; no clear D gene. The CDR3 has 16 amino acids. Trimming took 5 bases from V and 0 from J, leaving 11 bases between them. Germline loops: CDR1 LNHDA, CDR2 SQIVND (reference sequence).

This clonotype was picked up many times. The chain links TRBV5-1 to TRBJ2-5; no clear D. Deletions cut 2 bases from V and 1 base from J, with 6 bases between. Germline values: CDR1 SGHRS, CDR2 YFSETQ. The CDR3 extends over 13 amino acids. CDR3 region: CASSLDTQETQYF. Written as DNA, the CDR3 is TGCGCCAGCAGCTTAGACACCCAAGAGACCCAGTACTTC.

Here the CDR3 DNA reads TGTGCCAGCAGCGCCGGGGCCGGTACCAATTCACCCCTCCACTTT. Amino acids: CASSAGAGTNSPLHF. The V and J genes are TRBV7-9 and TRBJ1-6, with D perhaps matching TRBD1 (5 bases). CDR3 length: 15 residues. CDR1 is SEHNR, CDR2 FQNEAQ, per germline (reference sequence). Trimming took off 5 bases at V and 7 bases at J, with 15 bases between the two ends.

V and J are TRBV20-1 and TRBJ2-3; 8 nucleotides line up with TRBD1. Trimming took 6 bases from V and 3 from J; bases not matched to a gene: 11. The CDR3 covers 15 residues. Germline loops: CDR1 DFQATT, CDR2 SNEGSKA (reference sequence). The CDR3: CSADRTGMSTDTQYF. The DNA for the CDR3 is TGCAGTGCCGACCGGACAGGGATGTCGACAGATACGCAGTATTTT.